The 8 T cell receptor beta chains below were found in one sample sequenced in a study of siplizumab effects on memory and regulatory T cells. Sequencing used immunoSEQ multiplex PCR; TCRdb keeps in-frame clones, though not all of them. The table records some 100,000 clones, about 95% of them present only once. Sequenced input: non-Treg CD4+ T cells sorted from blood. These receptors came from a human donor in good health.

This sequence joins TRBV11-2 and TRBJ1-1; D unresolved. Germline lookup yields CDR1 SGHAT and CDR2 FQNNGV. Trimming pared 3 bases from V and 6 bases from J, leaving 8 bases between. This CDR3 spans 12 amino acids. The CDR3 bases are TGTGCCAGCAGCTTTACTGGGTCTGAAGCTTTCTTT. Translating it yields CASSFTGSEAFF.

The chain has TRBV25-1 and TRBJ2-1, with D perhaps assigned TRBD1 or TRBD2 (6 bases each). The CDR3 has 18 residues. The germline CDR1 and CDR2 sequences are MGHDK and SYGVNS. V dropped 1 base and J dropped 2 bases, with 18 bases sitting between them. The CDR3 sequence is CASSEFGGLQGTYNEQFF. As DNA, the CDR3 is TGTGCCAGCAGTGAATTTGGGGGGTTACAGGGAACCTACAATGAGCAGTTCTTC.

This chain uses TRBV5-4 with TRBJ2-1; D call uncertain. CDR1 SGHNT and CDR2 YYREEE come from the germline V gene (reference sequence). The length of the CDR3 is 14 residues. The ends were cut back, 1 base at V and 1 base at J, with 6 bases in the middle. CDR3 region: CASSLTGSYNEQFF. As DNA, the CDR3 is TGTGCCAGCAGCTTGACCGGATCCTACAATGAGCAGTTCTTC.

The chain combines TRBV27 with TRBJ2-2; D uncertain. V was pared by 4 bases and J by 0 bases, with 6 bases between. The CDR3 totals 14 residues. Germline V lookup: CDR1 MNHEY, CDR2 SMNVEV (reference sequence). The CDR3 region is CASSWRSNTGELFF. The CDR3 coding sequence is TGTGCCAGCAGTTGGCGATCGAACACCGGGGAGCTGTTTTTT.

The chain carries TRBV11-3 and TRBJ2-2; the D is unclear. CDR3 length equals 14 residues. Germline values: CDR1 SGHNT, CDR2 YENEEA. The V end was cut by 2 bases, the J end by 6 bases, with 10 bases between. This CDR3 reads CASSLHATAGELFF. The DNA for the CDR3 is TGTGCCAGCAGCTTACACGCTACGGCCGGGGAGCTGTTTTTT.

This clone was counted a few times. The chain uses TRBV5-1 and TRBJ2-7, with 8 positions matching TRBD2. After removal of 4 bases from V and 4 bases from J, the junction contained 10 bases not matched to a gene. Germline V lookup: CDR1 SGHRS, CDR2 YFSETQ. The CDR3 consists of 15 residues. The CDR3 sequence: CASSPGLANTYEQYF. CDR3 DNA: TGCGCCAGCAGCCCCGGACTAGCCAATACTTACGAGCAGTACTTC.

The CDR3 sequence: CASSLRGVGYGYTF. CDR3 sequence (DNA): TGTGCCAGCAGTTTACGAGGGGTTGGCTATGGCTACACCTTC. The rearrangement joins TRBV27 to TRBJ1-2; tentative D call: TRBD1 (5 bases). V lost 2 bases, J lost 4 bases, and 11 bases lay in between. Germline V lookup: CDR1 MNHEY, CDR2 SMNVEV (reference sequence). The CDR3 spans 14 residues.

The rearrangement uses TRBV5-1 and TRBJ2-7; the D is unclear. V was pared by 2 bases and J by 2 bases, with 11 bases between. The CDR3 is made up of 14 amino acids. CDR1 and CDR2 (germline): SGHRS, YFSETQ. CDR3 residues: CASSFRRATYEQYF. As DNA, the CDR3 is TGCGCCAGCAGCTTCCGACGGGCTACCTACGAGCAGTACTTC.